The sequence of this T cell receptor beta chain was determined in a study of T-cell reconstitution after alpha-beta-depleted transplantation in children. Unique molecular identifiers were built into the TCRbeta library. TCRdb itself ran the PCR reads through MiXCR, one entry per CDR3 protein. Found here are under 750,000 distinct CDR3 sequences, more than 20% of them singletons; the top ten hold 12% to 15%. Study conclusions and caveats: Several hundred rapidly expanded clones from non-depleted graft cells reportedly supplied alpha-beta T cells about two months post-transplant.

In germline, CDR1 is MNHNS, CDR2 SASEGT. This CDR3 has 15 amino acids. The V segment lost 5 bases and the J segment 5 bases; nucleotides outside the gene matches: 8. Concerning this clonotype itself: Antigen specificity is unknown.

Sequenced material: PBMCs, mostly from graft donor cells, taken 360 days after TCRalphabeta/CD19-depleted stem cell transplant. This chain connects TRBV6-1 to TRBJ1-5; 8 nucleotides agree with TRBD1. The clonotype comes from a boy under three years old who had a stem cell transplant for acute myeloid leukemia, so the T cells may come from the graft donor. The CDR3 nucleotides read TGTGCCAGCAGTAGACGGACAGGGCGGGATCAGCCCCAGCATTTT. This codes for CASSRRTGRDQPQHF.